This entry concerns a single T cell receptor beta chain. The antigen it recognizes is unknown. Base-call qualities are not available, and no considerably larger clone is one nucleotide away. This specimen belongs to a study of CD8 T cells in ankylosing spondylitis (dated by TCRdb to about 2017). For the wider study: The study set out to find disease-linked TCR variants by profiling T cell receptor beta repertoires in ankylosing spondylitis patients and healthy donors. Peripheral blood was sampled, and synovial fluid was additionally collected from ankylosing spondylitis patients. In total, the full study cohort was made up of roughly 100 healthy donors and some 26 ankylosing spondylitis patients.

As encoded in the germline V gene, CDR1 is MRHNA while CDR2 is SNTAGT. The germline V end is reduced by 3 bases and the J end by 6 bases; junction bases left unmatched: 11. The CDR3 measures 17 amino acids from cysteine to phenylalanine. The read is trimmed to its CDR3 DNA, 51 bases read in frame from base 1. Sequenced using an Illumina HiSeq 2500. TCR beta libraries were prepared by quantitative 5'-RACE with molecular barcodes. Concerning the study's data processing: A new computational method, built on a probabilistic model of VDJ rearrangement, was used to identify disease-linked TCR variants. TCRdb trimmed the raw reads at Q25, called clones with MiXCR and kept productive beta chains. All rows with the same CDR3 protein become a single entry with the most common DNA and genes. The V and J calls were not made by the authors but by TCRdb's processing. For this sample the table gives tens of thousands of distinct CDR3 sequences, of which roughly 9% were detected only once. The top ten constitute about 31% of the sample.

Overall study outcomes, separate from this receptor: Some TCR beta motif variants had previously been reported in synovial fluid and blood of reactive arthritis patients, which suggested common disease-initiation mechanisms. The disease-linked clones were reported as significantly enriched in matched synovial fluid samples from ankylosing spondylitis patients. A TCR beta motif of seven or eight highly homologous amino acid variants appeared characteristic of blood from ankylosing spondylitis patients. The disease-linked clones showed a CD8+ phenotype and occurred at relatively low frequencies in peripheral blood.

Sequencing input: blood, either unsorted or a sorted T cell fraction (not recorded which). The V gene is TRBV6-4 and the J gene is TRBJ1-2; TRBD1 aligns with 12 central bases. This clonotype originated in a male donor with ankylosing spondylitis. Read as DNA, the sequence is TGTGCCAGCAGTGAAGGGGGACAGGGGGCGGAGGTTGATGGCTACACCTTC. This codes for CASSEGGQGAEVDGYTF.